This note documents a single T cell receptor (beta chain) sequence. Its antigen is as yet unknown. These data are taken from a study of OX40 agonist ivuxolimab in advanced cancers. Looking at the study overall: Under the entry rules, prior anti-PD-1, anti-PD-L1 or anti-CTLA-4 therapy was allowed, and more than 35% had some. Partial responses were achieved by three patients, of whom one had hepatocellular carcinoma and two had cutaneous melanoma.

Assay: immunoSEQ multiplex PCR; the TCRdb copy retains only in-frame clones and omits some. This sample yields about 64,000 clones, of which just under 85% are seen a single time; roughly 9.8% belongs to the top ten. Overall study findings and caveats: On average, CD8+ T cells showed a greater number of expanded clones than CD4+. Not determined was the antigen specificity of the expanded peripheral T cells.

The specimen was CD4+ or CD8+ T cells sorted from blood, collected in a trial of the OX40 agonist ivuxolimab. The TCR sequence derives from an adult with an advanced solid tumor such as melanoma, head and neck, liver or kidney cancer.

As DNA, the CDR3 is TGCGCCAGCAGCCAAGACGGGGGCTTTAGGAACACTGAAGCTTTCTTT. Residues: CASSQDGGFRNTEAFF. The chain joins TRBV4-1 to TRBJ1-1, with a weak D call TRBD1 (6 bases). Germline V gene lookup returns CDR1 MGHRA and CDR2 YSYEKL. Trimming took off 0 bases at V and 1 base at J, with 12 bases between the two ends. The CDR3 runs to 16 residues.